The source of this TCR beta chain is a study of blood T cell repertoires in COVID-19. Looking at the study overall: Sites in the United States, Italy and Spain provided acute and convalescent COVID-19 samples.

Germline V CDR1 and CDR2: SGHDT, YYEEEE. The CDR3 is 12 amino acids. V was cut by 2 bases and J by 3 bases, with 6 bases left in between. Assay: immunoSEQ multiplex PCR; the TCRdb copy retains only in-frame clones and omits some. The table has 170,000 or so clones, approximately 84% seen once; the top ten hold approximately 14%. Sequencing was carried out using peripheral blood. The chain uses TRBV5-6 and TRBJ2-7; D unresolved. This sequence was found in a man in his late teens or twenties with active or convalescent COVID-19. CDR3 coding DNA: TGTGCCAGCAGCTTCAGTCTCTACGAGCAGTACTTC. It specifies CASSFSLYEQYF.